Listed here is a single TCR beta chain. Its antigen is not identified. The source of the sample is a study of shared clonotypes between healthy human individuals. The CDR3 runs to 11 residues. Trimming removed 6 bases from V and 4 bases from J, with 8 bases in between. Looked up from germline, CDR1 is SGHNT and CDR2 is YYREEE (reference sequence). The repertoire was sequenced with immunoSEQ multiplex PCR; TCRdb's copy has only in-frame clones and lacks some. The top ten clones hold about 0.06% of a sample with about 600,000 clones, approximately 97% of them seen once. Study observations and caveats: Deeper or shallower sequencing was expected to change how clonotypes are shared among donors. Sampling covered blood only; tissue repertoires likely differ.

The donors, healthy adults who were HIV-negative, had experienced no recent acute infections or vaccinations. Splitting of CD4+ cells produced CD45RA+ naive and CD45RA-negative memory subsets. This chain uses TRBV5-4 with TRBJ2-7; D is unclear. This sequence was found in a woman aged 25-40 years in good health. Sequencing was carried out using naive CD4+ T cells sorted from blood. Subset described: CD45RA+ positively selected. CDR3 bases: TGTGCCAGCAAGAAAGGATACGAGCAGTACTTC. Amino acid sequence: CASKKGYEQYF.